This passage covers 18 T cell receptor beta chains from one sample sequenced in a study of blood T cell repertoires in COVID-19. Data came from immunoSEQ multiplex PCR; TCRdb stores just in-frame clones and leaves some out. The data hold 140,000 or so clones, with around 86% observed a single time. Sequenced: peripheral blood. The receptors stem from a woman older than 75 with acute or convalescent COVID-19.

V gene TRBV7-9 combines with J gene TRBJ2-6; D is uncertain. The germline V and J ends were trimmed by 3 bases and 0 bases, with 12 bases remaining between them. CDR3 length equals 17 residues. Per germline, CDR1 SEHNR and CDR2 FQNEAQ (reference sequence). The CDR3 region is CASSLAAALSGANVLTF. In DNA, the CDR3 is TGTGCCAGCAGCTTGGCGGCAGCCCTCTCTGGGGCCAACGTCCTGACTTTC.

The chain employs TRBV5-6 and TRBJ2-7; D is possibly TRBD2 (5 bases). The CDR3 contains 14 residues. V lost 0 bases and J 2 bases, leaving 9 bases between the germline ends. Germline lookup yields CDR1 SGHDT and CDR2 YYEEEE. The CDR3: CASSLERITYEQYF. The CDR3 nucleotides read TGTGCCAGCAGCTTGGAGCGGATTACCTACGAGCAGTACTTC.

This clone was seen a few times. The chain joins TRBV30 to TRBJ2-3; 13 nucleotides agree with TRBD2. The CDR3 is 16 residues long. Trimming took 2 bases from V and 2 from J; bases not matched to a gene: 4. Germline V gene lookup returns CDR1 GTSNPN and CDR2 SVGIG (reference sequence). The CDR3: CAWSLGLAGYTDTQYF. The CDR3 DNA sequence: TGTGCCTGGAGTTTGGGACTAGCGGGGTACACAGATACGCAGTATTTT.

This clone was seen only once. The J gene is TRBJ1-2, the V gene TRBV28; 7 bases are a match to TRBD1. The trim removed 6 bases at V and 4 bases at J, leaving 14 bases unmatched. This CDR3 is 16 amino acids long. CDR1 MDHEN and CDR2 SYDVKM come from the germline V gene. The CDR3 region has the DNA TGTGCCAGCAGCTTAAATCTGGACAGGCTAGCCTATGGCTACACCTTC. Its protein is CASSLNLDRLAYGYTF.

The V call is TRBV19, the J call TRBJ1-5; D is ambiguous. Per germline, CDR1 LNHDA and CDR2 SQIVND (reference sequence). This CDR3 is 15 amino acids long. Trimming removed 8 bases from V and 4 bases from J, with 18 bases in between. Here the CDR3 reads CASRFTYSGNQPQHF. CDR3 coding DNA: TGTGCCAGTCGATTTACCTACTCGGGTAATCAGCCCCAGCATTTT.

The chain recombines TRBV4-1 with TRBJ2-3, with no clear D. CDR1 and CDR2 (germline): MGHRA, YSYEKL. The CDR3 loop spans 14 amino acids. The ends were cut back, 1 base at V and 4 bases at J, with 9 bases in the middle. The CDR3 DNA sequence: TGCGCCAGCAGCCAAGCGTTGGTAGCAGATACGCAGTATTTT. It specifies CASSQALVADTQYF.

The chain has TRBV6-6 and TRBJ1-2; 10 nucleotides agree with TRBD1. CDR3 size: 15 residues. The V gene end was trimmed by 5 bases and the J gene end by 4 bases; junction bases not matched to a gene: 7. The germline CDR1 and CDR2 sequences are MNHNY and SVGAGI (reference sequence). The CDR3 sequence: CASSGGQGDVYGYTF. The CDR3 DNA sequence: TGTGCCAGCAGTGGTGGACAGGGGGACGTCTATGGCTACACCTTC.

CDR3 sequence: CASSRVLNEKLFF. The CDR3 coding sequence is TGCGCCAGCAGCCGAGTTTTAAATGAAAAACTGTTTTTT. The chain employs TRBV4-1 and TRBJ1-4; no reliable D call. Germline CDR1 and CDR2: MGHRA and YSYEKL. Trimming pared 4 bases from V and 5 bases from J, leaving 8 bases between. The CDR3 has 13 amino acids.

There are a few counts of this clone. The chain couples TRBV7-8 to TRBJ1-5, with D unclear. From germline, CDR1 is SGHVS and CDR2 FQNEAQ. The ends were cut back, 5 bases at V and 7 bases at J, with 18 bases in the middle. The CDR3 consists of 15 residues. The CDR3 coding sequence is TGTGCCAGCAGCCTCGGAAGGACTTTCGGACAGCCCCAGCATTTT. Its protein product is CASSLGRTFGQPQHF.

The chain is built from TRBV28 and TRBJ1-2; perhaps TRBD1 as D (5 bases). V was clipped by 6 bases and J by 3 bases, with 23 bases between them. CDR1 and CDR2 from the germline V gene are MDHEN and SYDVKM. The CDR3 runs 17 residues. The CDR3 coding sequence is TGTGCCAGCAGCCATAGTTATCGGAGGGGTTGGCACTATGGCTACACCTTC. Its translation: CASSHSYRRGWHYGYTF.

V gene TRBV28 combines with J gene TRBJ1-2, with D tentatively TRBD1 (5 bases). From germline, CDR1 is MDHEN and CDR2 SYDVKM. Trimming pared 5 bases from V and 4 bases from J, leaving 11 bases between. This CDR3 is 13 amino acids long. The CDR3 here is CASSPGLGYGYTF. CDR3 DNA: TGTGCCAGCAGTCCAGGGCTGGGCTATGGCTACACCTTC.

This rearrangement joins TRBV7-2 to TRBJ2-7; 10 bases align to TRBD1. With 5 bases clipped from V and 0 bases from J, the junction kept 16 bases outside the gene matches. The CDR3 length is 19 residues. Germline CDR1 reads SGHTA; CDR2 reads FQGNSA. CDR3 nucleotide sequence: TGTGCCAGCAGCCCCCGGGACAGGGGCAGTGCACCGAGCTCCTACGAGCAGTACTTC. Its translation: CASSPRDRGSAPSSYEQYF.

The rearrangement joins TRBV5-6 to TRBJ2-3; no clear D gene. CDR3 length: 14 amino acids. Germline CDR1 and CDR2: SGHDT and YYEEEE. The ends were cut back, 0 bases at V and 11 bases at J, with 16 bases in the middle. The CDR3 DNA reads TGTGCCAGCAGCTTGGAGAGGCGGTATAACCAGCAGTATTTT. This sequence encodes CASSLERRYNQQYF.

This clone was observed a single time. This chain connects TRBV3-1 (or the pseudogene TRBV3-2) to TRBJ2-1; D may be TRBD2 (6 bases). V shed 4 bases and J shed 2 bases, with 12 bases lying between them. Per germline, CDR1 LGHDT and CDR2 YNNKEL (reference sequence). This CDR3 has 15 amino acids. The CDR3 sequence is CASSRLSGTYNEQFF. In DNA, the CDR3 is TGTGCCAGCAGCCGTCTTAGCGGAACCTACAATGAGCAGTTCTTC.

This clone was recorded only once. The rearrangement uses TRBV28 and TRBJ2-1; 12 nucleotides agree with TRBD2. There are 18 residues in the CDR3. Looked up from germline, CDR1 is MDHEN and CDR2 is SYDVKM. V lost 6 bases, J lost 7 bases, and 16 bases stayed unmatched. CDR3 residues: CASSPTSGSLRSLNEQFF. CDR3 DNA: TGTGCCAGCAGCCCGACTAGCGGGAGCCTCCGATCCTTGAATGAGCAGTTCTTC.

CDR3 sequence (DNA): TGCGCCAGCAGCTTACGACAGCCCACGGTGAACACTGAAGCTTTCTTT. Residues: CASSLRQPTVNTEAFF. The chain is built from TRBV5-1 and TRBJ1-1, with D maybe TRBD1 (5 bases). Germline CDR1 reads SGHRS; CDR2 reads YFSETQ. Deletions cut 2 bases from V and 0 bases from J, with 14 bases between. CDR3 size: 16 residues.

The chain employs TRBV30 and TRBJ1-5, with D perhaps matching TRBD1 (5 bases). Germline V gene data show CDR1 as GTSNPN and CDR2 as SVGIG (reference sequence). V was trimmed by 3 bases and J by 7 bases, leaving 13 bases between them. The CDR3 is made up of 13 amino acids. CDR3: CAWSQDNLQPQHF. The DNA of the CDR3 is TGTGCCTGGAGCCAGGACAATCTGCAGCCCCAGCATTTT.

V and J are TRBV5-4 and TRBJ2-7, with 8 bases that match TRBD2. This CDR3 comprises 15 residues. After removal of 1 base from V and 2 bases from J, the junction contained 5 bases not matched to a gene. Per germline, CDR1 SGHNT and CDR2 YYREEE (reference sequence). As DNA, the CDR3 is TGTGCCAGCAGCTTGTTTACGGGAGGGCCCTACGAGCAGTACTTC. It translates to CASSLFTGGPYEQYF. Full variable domain (rest looked up from reference TRBV5-4 and TRBJ2-7): ETGVTQSPTHLIKTRGQQVTLRCSSQSGHNTVSWYQQALGQGPQFIFQYYREEENGRGNFPPRFSGLQFPNYSSELNVNALELDDSALYLCASSLFTGGPYEQYFGPGTRLTVT.